Listed here is a single T cell receptor beta chain. The sample belongs to a study of T cell changes during pregnancy in multiple sclerosis. The table came from immunoSEQ multiplex PCR; TCRdb's copy has only in-frame clones and leaves some out. The sample holds about 15,000 clones, 83% seen once. The CDR3 totals 12 residues. V shed 0 bases and J shed 7 bases, with 5 bases lying between them. Germline V gene data show CDR1 as PRHDT and CDR2 as FYEKMQ (reference sequence). The sequencing used CD8+ T cells from peripheral blood mononuclear cells, collected after pregnancy. The TCR comes from a female donor in good health, enrolled as a control in a pregnancy study. The rearrangement joins TRBV13 to TRBJ2-3, with D uncertain. CDR3 sequence: CASSLGPNTQYF. In DNA, the CDR3 is TGTGCCAGCAGCTTAGGCCCCAATACGCAGTATTTT. Combining the CDR3 with reference TRBV13 and TRBJ2-3 gives the whole variable domain AAGVIQSPRHLIKEKRETATLKCYPIPRHDTVYWYQQGPGQDPQFLISFYEKMQSDKGSIPDRFSAQQFSDYHSELNMSSLELGDSALYFCASSLGPNTQYFGPGTRLTVL.